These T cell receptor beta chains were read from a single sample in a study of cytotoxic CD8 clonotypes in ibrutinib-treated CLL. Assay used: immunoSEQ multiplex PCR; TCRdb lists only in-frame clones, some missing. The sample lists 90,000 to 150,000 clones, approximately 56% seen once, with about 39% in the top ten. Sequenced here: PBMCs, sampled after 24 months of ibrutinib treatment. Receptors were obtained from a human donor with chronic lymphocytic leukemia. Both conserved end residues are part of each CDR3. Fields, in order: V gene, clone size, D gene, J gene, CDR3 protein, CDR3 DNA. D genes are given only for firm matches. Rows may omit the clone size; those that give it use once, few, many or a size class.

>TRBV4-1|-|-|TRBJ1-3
CASSQAHLRGAGNTIYF
TGCGCCAGCAGCCAAGCCCATCTCCGGGGGGCTGGAAACACCATATATTTT
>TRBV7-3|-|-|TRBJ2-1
CASSYQGPSYNEQFF
TGTGCCAGCAGCTACCAGGGGCCCTCCTACAATGAGCAGTTCTTC
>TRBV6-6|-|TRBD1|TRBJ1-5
CASSSGGSNQPQHF
TGTGCCAGCAGTTCAGGGGGTAGCAATCAGCCCCAGCATTTT
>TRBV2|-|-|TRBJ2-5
CASSGTSTETQYF
TGTGCCAGCAGTGGTACTAGTACGGAGACCCAGTACTTC
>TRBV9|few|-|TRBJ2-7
CASSVAPRDEQYF
TGTGCCAGCTCAGTAGCGCCCCGCGACGAGCAGTACTTC
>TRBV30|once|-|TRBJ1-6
CAWCSESYNSPLHF
TGTGCCTGGTGCTCGGAATCCTATAATTCACCCCTCCACTTT
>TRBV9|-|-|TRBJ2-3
CASSVVGRGFTDTQYF
TGTGCCAGCAGCGTAGTTGGGAGGGGGTTCACAGATACGCAGTATTTT
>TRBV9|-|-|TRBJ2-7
CASSVMDNRAGEQYF
TGTGCCAGCAGCGTAATGGACAACCGTGCGGGGGAGCAGTACTTC
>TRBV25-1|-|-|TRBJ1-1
CASSLEQGPRAFF
TGTGCCAGCAGTCTTGAGCAGGGCCCAAGGGCTTTCTTT
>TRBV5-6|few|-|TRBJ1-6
CASSFGVGNSPLHF
TGTGCCAGCAGCTTCGGGGTGGGTAATTCACCCCTCCACTTT
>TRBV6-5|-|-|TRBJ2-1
CASSQGPSSYNEQFF
TGTGCCAGCAGTCAGGGCCCGAGCTCCTACAATGAGCAGTTCTTC
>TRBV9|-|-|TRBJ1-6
CASSVAVGAGSNSPLHF
TGTGCCAGCAGCGTAGCTGTAGGTGCAGGGAGTAATTCACCCCTCCACTTT